The 26 T cell receptor beta chains reported below all come from one sample, sequenced in a study of technical replicates of blood from a few donors. Sequencing was performed with immunoSEQ multiplex PCR; in TCRdb, only in-frame clones are kept and a portion is missing. The sample records 75,000 to 95,000 clones, 85% to 95% being singletons. What was sequenced was T cells isolated from PBMCs. Receptors were obtained from a human donor in good health.

The rearrangement uses TRBV30 and TRBJ2-7; D is undetermined. Germline loops: CDR1 GTSNPN, CDR2 SVGIG (reference sequence). Trimming removed 3 bases at V and 2 bases at J, with 14 bases between. The length of the CDR3 is 14 residues. The CDR3 nucleotides are TGTGCCTGGAGCTATCCCTCGAAAGCCTACGAGCAGTACTTC. Translating gives CAWSYPSKAYEQYF.

The J gene is TRBJ2-5, the V gene TRBV27, with TRBD2 matching 12 bases. J gave up 2 bases and V 5 bases, and 6 bases lay outside the gene matches. This CDR3 comprises 16 residues. From germline, CDR1 is MNHEY and CDR2 SMNVEV (reference sequence). The CDR3 DNA is TGTGCCAGCAGTGCGACTAGCGGGGGATATCAAGAGACCCAGTACTTC. Its translation: CASSATSGGYQETQYF.

The V gene is TRBV7-6, the J gene TRBJ1-1, with D tentatively TRBD1 (6 bases). Trimming pared 4 bases from V and 3 bases from J, leaving 9 bases between. The CDR3 is 13 residues long. Germline V gene data show CDR1 as SGHVS and CDR2 as FNYEAQ. The DNA for the CDR3 is TGTGCCAGCAGCTCGGGACAAGACACTGAAGCTTTCTTT. Its translation is CASSSGQDTEAFF.

The chain employs TRBV19 and TRBJ2-4; D perhaps matches TRBD1 (6 bases). V lost 4 bases, J lost 0 bases, and 22 bases lay in between. Germline CDR1 and CDR2: LNHDA and SQIVND (reference sequence). The CDR3 sequence is 19 residues long. The CDR3 sequence: CASSKNLRDTGLAKNIQYF. Written as DNA, the CDR3 is TGTGCCAGTAGTAAAAACCTCCGGGACACCGGACTAGCCAAAAACATTCAGTACTTC. Filled out from reference TRBV19 and TRBJ2-4, the complete variable domain reads DGGITQSPKYLFRKEGQNVTLSCEQNLNHDAMYWYRQDPGQGLRLIYYSQIVNDFQKGDIAEGYSVSREKKESFPLTVTSAQKNPTAFYLCASSKNLRDTGLAKNIQYFGAGTRLSVL.

The genes are TRBV6-4 and TRBJ2-2, with 8 bases fitting TRBD2. In germline, CDR1 is MRHNA, CDR2 SNTAGT. The CDR3 has 17 amino acids. The J segment lost 8 bases and the V segment lost 0 bases, leaving 11 bases of the junction unmatched. CDR3 coding DNA: TGTGCCAGCAGTGACTCGAACAGCGGGAGCCGAGGGGGGGAGCTGTTTTTT. Translated, it gives CASSDSNSGSRGGELFF.

V usage is TRBV6-1 and J usage is TRBJ2-4; D not certain. The CDR3 covers 13 residues. Trimming removed 1 base from V and 7 bases from J, with 8 bases in between. The germline gives CDR1 MNHNS, CDR2 SASEGT. The CDR3 region has the DNA TGTGCCAGCAGTGAAGACAGAGAGAACATTCAGTACTTC. The encoded protein is CASSEDRENIQYF.

The chain recombines TRBV5-1 with TRBJ1-1; D is uncertain. CDR3 size: 14 residues. Trimming removed 5 bases at V and 6 bases at J, with 17 bases between. Germline CDR1 reads SGHRS; CDR2 reads YFSETQ. The CDR3 loop reads CASRSWAQTAEAFF. The CDR3 DNA sequence: TGCGCCAGCAGATCTTGGGCCCAGACCGCTGAAGCTTTCTTT.

V and J are TRBV30 and TRBJ1-4; D may be TRBD1 (6 bases). The CDR3 is 13 residues long. Germline V gene lookup returns CDR1 GTSNPN and CDR2 SVGIG (reference sequence). V lost 5 bases and J 6 bases, leaving 13 bases between the germline ends. The CDR3 nucleotides are TGTGCCTGGTCACAGGGAAGACATGAAAAACTGTTTTTT. This gives the protein CAWSQGRHEKLFF.

The chain carries TRBV5-1 and TRBJ2-2, with D maybe TRBD1 (6 bases). Germline CDR1 reads SGHRS; CDR2 reads YFSETQ. The CDR3 has 14 residues. V was trimmed by 2 bases and J by 3 bases, leaving 8 bases between them. CDR3 amino acids: CASSFDRYTGELFF. The DNA of the CDR3 is TGCGCCAGCAGCTTCGACAGGTACACCGGGGAGCTGTTTTTT.

The chain is built from TRBV2 and TRBJ1-1, with D unresolved. The CDR3 is made up of 13 amino acids. Trimming removed 7 bases from V and 1 base from J, with 10 bases in between. Germline loops: CDR1 SNHLY, CDR2 FYNNEI. The CDR3 loop reads CASNPDTNTEAFF. For the CDR3, the DNA is TGTGCCAGCAACCCCGACACGAACACTGAAGCTTTCTTT.

The sample holds a few counts of this clone. This chain uses TRBV7-8 with TRBJ1-6, with D possibly matching TRBD1 (5 bases). Trimming shortened V by 2 bases and J by 10 bases, and 15 bases separated the two germline ends. The CDR3 is 15 residues long. Germline values: CDR1 SGHVS, CDR2 FQNEAQ. The CDR3 is CASSLRGRVESPLHF. CDR3 nucleotides: TGTGCCAGCAGCTTAAGGGGCAGGGTCGAATCACCCCTCCACTTT.

This rearrangement joins TRBV19 to TRBJ2-1; 7 bases align to TRBD2. The length of the CDR3 is 13 residues. In germline, CDR1 is LNHDA, CDR2 SQIVND (reference sequence). With 8 bases clipped from V and 8 bases from J, the junction kept 9 bases outside the gene matches. The CDR3 loop reads CASQAGWGDEQFF. The CDR3 DNA sequence: TGTGCCAGTCAAGCGGGGTGGGGGGATGAGCAGTTCTTC.

The genes are TRBV4-2 and TRBJ1-2, with D tentatively TRBD1 (6 bases). This CDR3 spans 14 amino acids. The V gene lost 5 bases and the J gene lost 7 bases, with 17 bases spanning the gap. The germline gives CDR1 LGHNA, CDR2 YNFKEQ. CDR3 sequence: CASSSGARAAGYTF. The CDR3 nucleotides read TGTGCCAGCAGCTCAGGGGCGAGGGCCGCTGGCTACACCTTC.

This clone was detected only a few times. J is TRBJ1-5 and V is TRBV6-5, with D tentatively TRBD1 (5 bases). V gave up 10 bases and J gave up 7 bases, with 20 bases separating them. The CDR3 sequence is 14 residues long. Germline values: CDR1 MNHEY, CDR2 SVGAGI. CDR3 sequence: CATARAGQYQPQHF. The CDR3 DNA reads as TGTGCCACCGCTCGGGCCGGACAATACCAGCCCCAGCATTTT.

Only one count was recorded for this clone. The chain links TRBV10-3 to TRBJ2-3; 9 bases align to TRBD1. Germline CDR1 is ENHRY and CDR2 is SYGVKD. The trim removed 6 bases at V and 1 base at J, leaving 8 bases unmatched. CDR3 length equals 16 residues. Written as DNA, the CDR3 is TGTGCCATCAGGGGACAGGGAGGTTCCGGCACAGATACGCAGTATTTT. Encoded protein: CAIRGQGGSGTDTQYF.

The chain carries TRBV27 and TRBJ2-1, with 16 nucleotides matching TRBD2. The CDR3 runs to 20 residues. The junction had 16 bases not matched to a gene; V was cut back by 6 bases and J by 5 bases. The germline CDR1 and CDR2 sequences are MNHEY and SMNVEV (reference sequence). CDR3 region: CASSFPLPGLAGGYHNEQFF. CDR3 DNA: TGTGCCAGCAGCTTTCCATTACCGGGACTAGCGGGAGGGTACCACAATGAGCAGTTCTTC.

Concerning this clone itself: At one end the junction does not follow the germline gene, possibly because of a read error. J is TRBJ1-2 and V is TRBV7-9; D ambiguous. Germline V CDR1 and CDR2: SEHNR, FQNEAQ (reference sequence). CDR3 length equals 14 residues. In DNA form, the CDR3 reads TGTGCCAGCAACTTAGGAGACACTTTATATGGCTACACCTTC. Translating gives CASNLGDTLYGYTF.

CDR3 residues: CASSLTEPGANVLTF. The CDR3 region has the DNA TGTGCCAGCAGCTTGACAGAGCCTGGGGCCAACGTCCTGACTTTC. The rearrangement links TRBV7-9 to TRBJ2-6, with a weak D call TRBD1 (5 bases). CDR1 is SEHNR, CDR2 FQNEAQ, per germline (reference sequence). CDR3 size: 15 residues. Between the trimmed V and J ends, which lost 3 bases and 2 bases, there was a span of 8 bases.

CDR3 nucleotides: TGTGCCAGCAGCAGGGAAGGGTACAATGAGCAGTTCTTC. Its protein product is CASSREGYNEQFF. This rearrangement joins TRBV27 to TRBJ2-1, with TRBD1 as a possible D gene (5 bases). The CDR3 spans 13 residues. Trimming took 6 bases from V and 4 from J, leaving 10 bases between them. Germline CDR1 is MNHEY and CDR2 is SMNVEV (reference sequence).

The chain employs TRBV5-1 and TRBJ1-2, with D possibly matching TRBD1 (5 bases). Germline CDR1 and CDR2: SGHRS and YFSETQ. The V and J ends lost 6 bases and 4 bases respectively, with 19 bases between them. The CDR3 has 15 residues. CDR3 sequence (DNA): TGCGCCAGCAAATTAGGGTCGGGGGATGGCTATGGCTACACCTTC. Amino acids: CASKLGSGDGYGYTF.

In nucleotides, the CDR3 is TGTGCCAGTAGTATTCCGAACCTTACGGGCAATCAGCCCCAGCATTTT. This encodes CASSIPNLTGNQPQHF. J is TRBJ1-5 and V is TRBV19; D is ambiguous. Looked up from germline, CDR1 is LNHDA and CDR2 is SQIVND (reference sequence). V lost 3 bases and J lost 2, with 14 bases in between. The CDR3 is made up of 16 amino acids.

The chain joins TRBV28 to TRBJ1-5, with D perhaps matching TRBD1 (5 bases). V gave up 8 bases and J gave up 7 bases, with 12 bases separating them. The CDR3 is 12 amino acids. CDR1 and CDR2 from the germline V gene are MDHEN and SYDVKM. The CDR3 sequence: CASRQGGQPQHF. The CDR3 DNA reads as TGTGCCAGCCGGCAGGGTGGGCAGCCCCAGCATTTT.

The gene calls are TRBV5-4 and TRBJ2-1, with 7 positions matching TRBD2. Trimming took 4 bases from V and 6 from J; bases not matched to a gene: 10. This CDR3 has 15 amino acids. Per the germline V gene, CDR1 is SGHNT and CDR2 is YYREEE (reference sequence). The chain's CDR3 is CASSLELATSNEQFF. CDR3 DNA: TGTGCCAGCAGCCTAGAACTAGCGACTAGCAATGAGCAGTTCTTC.

The chain links TRBV5-5 to TRBJ2-1; 9 bases match TRBD2. V shed 4 bases, J shed 10 bases, and the junction held 12 bases outside the gene matches. Per the germline V gene, CDR1 is SGHKS and CDR2 is YYEKEE (reference sequence). The CDR3 has 15 residues. The CDR3 loop reads CASSPGLAPPKEQFF. CDR3 nucleotide sequence: TGTGCCAGCAGCCCGGGACTAGCCCCCCCCAAGGAGCAGTTCTTC. Looking up the rest from reference TRBV5-5 and TRBJ2-1 gives the full variable domain: DAGVTQSPTHLIKTRGQQVTLRCSPISGHKSVSWYQQVLGQGPQFIFQYYEKEERGRGNFPDRFSARQFPNYSSELNVNALLLGDSALYLCASSPGLAPPKEQFFGPGTRLTVL.

J is TRBJ1-4 and V is TRBV28, with unresolved D. The germline CDR1 and CDR2 sequences are MDHEN and SYDVKM. This CDR3 contains 14 residues. V dropped 6 bases and J dropped 5 bases, with 13 bases sitting between them. CDR3: CASRVRQLNEKLFF. The CDR3 DNA reads TGTGCCAGCAGGGTCCGACAACTGAATGAAAAACTGTTTTTT. The entire variable domain, with the rest obtained from reference TRBV28 and TRBJ1-4, is as follows: DVKVTQSSRYLVKRTGEKVFLECVQDMDHENMFWYRQDPGLGLRLIYFSYDVKMKEKGDIPEGYSVSREKKERFSLILESASTNQTSMYLCASRVRQLNEKLFFGSGTQLSVL.

The chain links TRBV4-1 to TRBJ2-7; maybe TRBD2 (6 bases). CDR1 is MGHRA, CDR2 YSYEKL, per germline. Deletions cut 5 bases from V and 3 bases from J, with 11 bases between. This CDR3 is 13 amino acids long. CDR3 sequence (DNA): TGCGCCAGCAGCGTGCGGGATTTCTACGAGCAGTACTTC. As protein: CASSVRDFYEQYF.